This is a list of T cell receptor beta chains from one sample in a study of PD-L1 blockade in urothelial cancer. Repertoires were generated with immunoSEQ multiplex PCR, while TCRdb's copy carries only in-frame clones and drops some. This sample has about 100,000 clones, with approximately 85% found just once. The sequencing here drew on PBMCs, taken around atezolizumab (anti-PD-L1) treatment. The receptor source for this set is a man aged 50-59 years with urothelial cancer. Each CDR3 is given with its conserved first and last residue. A D gene is named only where the DNA matches it firmly. Size is stated for part of the rows, as once, few or many counts, or as a class when the clone is expanded.

d_call	v_call	cdr3_length	j_call	clone_size	cdr3_nt	cdr3_aa
.	TRBV9	15	TRBJ2-1	few	TGTGCCAGCAGCGGATCTAGCGAGGGGTGGAATGAGCAGTTCTTC	CASSGSSEGWNEQFF
TRBD1	TRBV28	14	TRBJ1-5	many	TGTGCCAGCAGTTCTCGGACAGGGCATCCGCCCCAGCATTTT	CASSSRTGHPPQHF
TRBD2	TRBV5-1	14	TRBJ2-7	once	TGCGCCAGCAGCAGGCTAGCGGGGGGCTACGAGCAGTACTTC	CASSRLAGGYEQYF
.	TRBV20-1	11	TRBJ2-7	.	TGCAGTGTTGATAGCGTGGAAGGGCAGTACTTC	CSVDSVEGQYF
.	TRBV19	15	TRBJ1-6	once	TGTGCCAGTATTCCGACTCAGGGATCGAATTCACCCCTCCACTTT	CASIPTQGSNSPLHF
.	TRBV28	14	TRBJ2-7	many	TGTGCCAGCAGTAAATCGACAGGCACCTACGAGCAGTACTTC	CASSKSTGTYEQYF
.	TRBV15	13	TRBJ1-5	.	TGTGCCACCAGCCCTGGTGAGGGTCGGCCCCAGCATTTT	CATSPGEGRPQHF
.	TRBV27	16	TRBJ2-3	.	TGTGCCAGCAGCCGTGGGGCTGGGTACAGCACAGATACGCAGTATTTT	CASSRGAGYSTDTQYF
.	TRBV21-1	15	TRBJ2-7	.	TGTGCCAGCAGCAAATTTGGCAGGTCCACCTACGAGCAGTACTTC	CASSKFGRSTYEQYF
TRBD1	TRBV19	16	TRBJ1-2	.	TGTGCCAGTGGGGGACAGGGCTTCGGTGGGGGCTATGGCTACACCTTC	CASGGQGFGGGYGYTF
TRBD2	TRBV7-9	15	TRBJ2-1	.	TGTGCCAGCAGCACAGCGGGGGACCATTACAATGAGCAGTTCTTC	CASSTAGDHYNEQFF
TRBD2	TRBV4-1	16	TRBJ2-5	.	TGCGCCAGCAGCCAGACGGCAGCGGGAGCAATAGAGACCCAGTACTTC	CASSQTAAGAIETQYF
.	TRBV7-9	13	TRBJ2-7	.	TGTGCCAGCAGCTTATCCTACTCCTACGAGCAGTACTTC	CASSLSYSYEQYF
.	TRBV30	13	TRBJ1-5	.	TGTGCCTGGAGTGAGACTACTGGTCAGCCCCAGCATTTT	CAWSETTGQPQHF
TRBD1	TRBV29-1	14	TRBJ2-1	.	TGCAGCGGCTATGAGGGGGCGGATTACAATGAGCAGTTCTTC	CSGYEGADYNEQFF
TRBD2	TRBV28	16	TRBJ2-5	.	TGTGCCAGCAGTTCCCCGCCGCGGGCTAGCGGAGAGACCCAGTACTTC	CASSSPPRASGETQYF
.	TRBV28	13	TRBJ1-2	.	TGTGCCAGCAGTTCTTACAGCTACTATGGCTACACCTTC	CASSSYSYYGYTF
.	TRBV18	12	TRBJ1-1	.	TGTGCCAGCTCACCACAGCGGACGGAAGCTTTCTTT	CASSPQRTEAFF
TRBD1	TRBV6-7	14	TRBJ2-2	few	TGTGCCAGCAGTTACTCGACAGGGTTCGGGGAGCTGTTTTTT	CASSYSTGFGELFF
.	TRBV4-2	15	TRBJ2-7	.	TGTGCCAGCAGCCAAGGTGGAGTGGTTAGTGACGAGCAGTACTTC	CASSQGGVVSDEQYF
TRBD2	TRBV5-1	18	TRBJ2-2	.	TGCGCCAGCAGCTTGGTGCCTTGGACTAGCGGGATGATCGGGGAGCTGTTTTTT	CASSLVPWTSGMIGELFF
.	TRBV25-1	11	TRBJ2-3	.	TGTGCCCCGGTGAGCACAGATACGCAGTATTTT	CAPVSTDTQYF
.	TRBV27	14	TRBJ2-7	.	TGTGCCAGCAGTTTACGAGGGTTATCCTACGAGCAGTACTTC	CASSLRGLSYEQYF
TRBD2	TRBV18	13	TRBJ2-1	.	TGTGCCAGCTCGGGGCGGGAGTCAAGTGAGCAGTTCTTC	CASSGRESSEQFF
.	TRBV30	13	TRBJ2-2	once	TGTGCCTGGAAGGGGGAGGGCCCCGGGGAGCTGTTTTTT	CAWKGEGPGELFF
TRBD2	TRBV28	13	TRBJ2-3	.	TGTGCCAGCGTAGCGGGAGTGGAAGATACGCAGTATTTT	CASVAGVEDTQYF
TRBD1	TRBV18	15	TRBJ1-2	.	TGTGCCAGCTCACCGAGCCGGGACAGGGTTCCTGGCTACACCTTC	CASSPSRDRVPGYTF
TRBD1	TRBV29-1	14	TRBJ1-1	.	TGCAGCGCTGGGACAGCGGCGGATGGGACTGAAGCTTTCTTT	CSAGTAADGTEAFF
.	TRBV9	16	TRBJ2-3	.	TGTGCCAGCAGCGTAACCGGGACACCGGGCAGGGATACGCAGTATTTT	CASSVTGTPGRDTQYF
.	TRBV28	13	TRBJ2-1	.	TGTGCCAGTTTAGGCGGACTAAACAATGAGCAGTTCTTC	CASLGGLNNEQFF
.	TRBV30	17	TRBJ1-3	.	TGTGCCTGGGATTCAGATAGGACAGCCGTCTCTGGAAACACCATATATTTT	CAWDSDRTAVSGNTIYF
.	TRBV7-9	14	TRBJ1-4	.	TGTGCCAGCAGCCCCACAGGGTTGGTTGAAAAACTGTTTTTT	CASSPTGLVEKLFF
.	TRBV29-1	14	TRBJ2-2	once	TGCAGCGTTGGAGTCTCGGCGGGAACCGGGGAGCTGTTTTTT	CSVGVSAGTGELFF
TRBD2	TRBV18	16	TRBJ2-7	.	TGTGCCAGCTCACCACAGCGCGGGAGCCACTATTACGAGCAGTACTTC	CASSPQRGSHYYEQYF
.	TRBV19	11	TRBJ1-2	.	TGTGCCAGTAGTATAGGACAAGGCTACACCTTC	CASSIGQGYTF
TRBD1	TRBV5-4	14	TRBJ2-7	.	TGTGCCAGCAGCGTGGGACAGGCGCTGTCCGAGCAGTACTTC	CASSVGQALSEQYF
TRBD2	TRBV14	14	TRBJ2-7	.	TGTGCCAGCAGCTTTAGCGGGAGCTCCTACGAGCAGTACTTC	CASSFSGSSYEQYF
TRBD1	TRBV18	13	TRBJ1-1	.	TGTGCCAGCTCTCCACAGGGGGCGACTGAAGCTTTCTTT	CASSPQGATEAFF
TRBD1	TRBV10-3	15	TRBJ2-3	.	TGTGCCATCAGTCCAGCAGGGGGCCACACAGATACGCAGTATTTT	CAISPAGGHTDTQYF
.	TRBV18	19	TRBJ2-1	.	TGTGCCAGCTCCCCCCTTGTTGTAGAGGCCCTTAGCTCCTACAATGAGCAGTTCTTC	CASSPLVVEALSSYNEQFF
TRBD1	TRBV9	15	TRBJ2-2	.	TGTGCCAGCAGCGTATATGACAGGGGGCCCGGGGAGCTGTTTTTT	CASSVYDRGPGELFF
.	TRBV11-2	13	TRBJ1-1	.	TGTGCCAGCAGCATTTTCAGGGGCTACGAAGCTTTCTTT	CASSIFRGYEAFF
TRBD2	TRBV9	15	TRBJ2-1	.	TGTGCCAGCAGCGCGGGACTAGCAGTCTACAATGAGCAGTTCTTC	CASSAGLAVYNEQFF